Sequencing of this TCR beta chain was carried out in a study of OX40 agonist ivuxolimab in advanced cancers. Study-wide background: While on treatment, patients had intravenous ivuxolimab at 0.01 to 10 mg/kg every 2 weeks.

General study findings and limits: In CD8+ T cells, expanded clones were on average more numerous than in CD4+. What antigens the expanded peripheral T cells recognized was never established.

This table comes from immunoSEQ multiplex PCR, and its TCRdb copy is limited to in-frame clones, with some not included. The table lists some 68,000 clones, roughly 84% of them singletons. Of note for this clone: The antigen is undetermined.

The sequencing used CD4+ or CD8+ T cells sorted from blood, collected in a trial of the OX40 agonist ivuxolimab. The receptor's source is an adult with an advanced solid tumor such as melanoma, head and neck, liver or kidney cancer.

The CDR3 reads CASSLMGGTARTDTQYF. DNA for the CDR3: TGTGCCAGCAGCCTAATGGGCGGGACCGCTCGCACAGATACGCAGTATTTT. The rearrangement joins TRBV7-2 to TRBJ2-3; a possible D gene is TRBD2 (6 bases). Trimming stripped 5 bases from V and 1 base from J, with 19 bases between. The CDR3 is 17 amino acids. The germline gives CDR1 SGHTA, CDR2 FQGNSA.